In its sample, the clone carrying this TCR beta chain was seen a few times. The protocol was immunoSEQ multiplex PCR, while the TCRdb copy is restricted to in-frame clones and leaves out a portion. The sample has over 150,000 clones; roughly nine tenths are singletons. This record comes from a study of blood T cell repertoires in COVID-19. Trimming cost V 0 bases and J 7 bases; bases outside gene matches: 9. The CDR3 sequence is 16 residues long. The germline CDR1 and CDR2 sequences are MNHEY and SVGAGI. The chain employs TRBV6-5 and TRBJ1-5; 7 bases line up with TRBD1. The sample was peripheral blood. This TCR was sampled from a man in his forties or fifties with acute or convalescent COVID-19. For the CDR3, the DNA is TGTGCCAGCAGTTACTCGTCGACAGGGCTGGGCCAGCCCCAGCATTTT. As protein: CASSYSSTGLGQPQHF.